These T cell receptor beta chains were read from a single sample in a study of cytomegalovirus exposure and HLA in healthy donors. Profiled with immunoSEQ multiplex PCR; TCRdb holds only in-frame clones, not every one. The data hold some 60,000 clones, with approximately 80% observed a single time. The material sequenced was PBMCs. The receptors originated from a male donor in good health and CMV-seronegative. The CDR3 runs from the conserved cysteine through the conserved F or W. D genes are given only for firm matches. Not all rows give a size; the values are once, few, many and, for expanded clones, a class.

j_gene: TRBJ1-2; d_gene: TRBD1; abundance: -; v_gene: TRBV11-3; CDR3aa: CATPSLQGGRGYTF; CDR3nt: TGTGCCACCCCCTCTTTACAGGGGGGGAGAGGCTACACCTTC
j_gene: TRBJ1-3; d_gene: -; abundance: -; v_gene: TRBV10-3; CDR3aa: CAITRTPDSGNTIYF; CDR3nt: TGTGCCATCACCAGGACACCCGACTCTGGAAACACCATATATTTT
j_gene: TRBJ2-1; d_gene: -; abundance: -; v_gene: TRBV18; CDR3aa: CASSLRGQNNEQFF; CDR3nt: TGTGCCAGCTCACTCAGGGGCCAAAACAATGAGCAGTTCTTC
j_gene: TRBJ2-1; d_gene: TRBD1; abundance: -; v_gene: TRBV11-3; CDR3aa: CASSPGTGVRNEQFF; CDR3nt: TGTGCCAGCAGCCCGGGGACAGGGGTGCGAAATGAGCAGTTCTTC
j_gene: TRBJ1-4; d_gene: -; abundance: -; v_gene: TRBV30; CDR3aa: CAWRPGPNEKLFF; CDR3nt: TGTGCCTGGAGGCCGGGTCCCAATGAAAAACTGTTTTTT
j_gene: TRBJ2-1; d_gene: TRBD1; abundance: -; v_gene: TRBV4-3; CDR3aa: CASSHGQGGYNEQFF; CDR3nt: TGCGCCAGCAGCCACGGACAGGGGGGCTACAATGAGCAGTTCTTC
j_gene: TRBJ2-2; d_gene: TRBD2; abundance: few; v_gene: TRBV4-3; CDR3aa: CASSQDVGSGVWTGELFF; CDR3nt: TGCGCCAGCAGCCAAGATGTAGGTAGCGGGGTGTGGACCGGGGAGCTGTTTTTT
j_gene: TRBJ1-4; d_gene: -; abundance: -; v_gene: TRBV27; CDR3aa: CASTSQARGARGGEKLFF; CDR3nt: TGTGCCAGCACCTCTCAAGCGAGGGGAGCACGGGGGGGTGAAAAACTGTTTTTT
j_gene: TRBJ1-5; d_gene: TRBD1; abundance: -; v_gene: TRBV30; CDR3aa: CAWSPTEQGGQPQHF; CDR3nt: TGTGCCTGGAGCCCCACGGAACAGGGGGGTCAGCCCCAGCATTTT
j_gene: TRBJ1-1; d_gene: TRBD1; abundance: -; v_gene: TRBV7-2; CDR3aa: CASSFGTGGLNTEAFF; CDR3nt: TGTGCCAGCAGCTTTGGGACAGGGGGACTGAACACTGAAGCTTTCTTT
j_gene: TRBJ1-2; d_gene: -; abundance: -; v_gene: TRBV4-3; CDR3aa: CASSQDPGSYGYTF; CDR3nt: TGCGCCAGCAGCCAAGATCCGGGTTCCTATGGCTACACCTTC
j_gene: TRBJ2-7; d_gene: TRBD2; abundance: few; v_gene: TRBV7-6; CDR3aa: CASSAGLAGPYEQYF; CDR3nt: TGTGCCAGCAGCGCTGGACTAGCGGGTCCCTACGAGCAGTACTTC
j_gene: TRBJ1-4; d_gene: TRBD1; abundance: -; v_gene: TRBV4-3; CDR3aa: CASSQESLGTGGEKLFF; CDR3nt: TGCGCCAGCAGCCAAGAGAGTTTGGGGACAGGCGGGGAAAAACTGTTTTTT
j_gene: TRBJ2-3; d_gene: TRBD2; abundance: once; v_gene: TRBV19; CDR3aa: CASSIPSGGADTQYF; CDR3nt: TGTGCCAGTAGTATACCGAGCGGGGGGGCGGATACGCAGTATTTT
j_gene: TRBJ1-1; d_gene: -; abundance: -; v_gene: TRBV9; CDR3aa: CASSVEGARGTEAFF; CDR3nt: TGTGCCAGCAGCGTAGAAGGGGCGCGGGGTACTGAAGCTTTCTTT
j_gene: TRBJ2-7; d_gene: -; abundance: -; v_gene: TRBV4-3; CDR3aa: CASSQDGGTSYEQYF; CDR3nt: TGCGCCAGCAGCCAAGACGGCGGCACGTCCTACGAGCAGTACTTC
j_gene: TRBJ2-7; d_gene: TRBD2; abundance: -; v_gene: TRBV14; CDR3aa: CASNPLSGGSSEQYF; CDR3nt: TGTGCCAGCAACCCCTTAAGCGGGGGGTCATCCGAGCAGTACTTC
j_gene: TRBJ1-3; d_gene: TRBD1; abundance: once; v_gene: TRBV18; CDR3aa: CASSPNSGQGISGNTIYF; CDR3nt: TGTGCCAGCTCACCGAATTCAGGACAGGGGATCTCTGGAAACACCATATATTTT
j_gene: TRBJ1-2; d_gene: -; abundance: -; v_gene: TRBV15; CDR3aa: CATSRDYTGMVYGYTF; CDR3nt: TGTGCCACCAGCAGAGATTACACAGGGATGGTCTATGGCTACACCTTC
j_gene: TRBJ1-5; d_gene: -; abundance: once; v_gene: TRBV30; CDR3aa: CAWSVRPGSGQPQHF; CDR3nt: TGTGCCTGGAGTGTACGCCCCGGGTCTGGGCAGCCCCAGCATTTT
j_gene: TRBJ2-2; d_gene: TRBD2; abundance: -; v_gene: TRBV9; CDR3aa: CASSPHDLTGGGRPGELFF; CDR3nt: TGTGCCAGCAGCCCACACGATTTAACGGGGGGGGGCCGCCCCGGGGAGCTGTTTTTT
j_gene: TRBJ1-1; d_gene: -; abundance: -; v_gene: TRBV5-6; CDR3aa: CASSRRLQGNTEAFF; CDR3nt: TGTGCCAGCAGCCGGCGCCTACAGGGGAACACTGAAGCTTTCTTT
j_gene: TRBJ1-2; d_gene: TRBD1; abundance: -; v_gene: TRBV14; CDR3aa: CASSAGGPANYGYTF; CDR3nt: TGTGCCAGCAGCGCAGGGGGCCCCGCCAACTATGGCTACACCTTC
j_gene: TRBJ1-1; d_gene: -; abundance: -; v_gene: TRBV7-2; CDR3aa: CASSRLGGNTEAFF; CDR3nt: TGTGCCAGCAGCCGATTGGGGGGGAACACTGAAGCTTTCTTT
j_gene: TRBJ1-1; d_gene: -; abundance: -; v_gene: TRBV19; CDR3aa: CASSIAARVNTEAFF; CDR3nt: TGTGCCAGTAGTATAGCAGCCAGGGTGAACACTGAAGCTTTCTTT
j_gene: TRBJ2-5; d_gene: TRBD1; abundance: -; v_gene: TRBV5-4; CDR3aa: CASSPWTGMSETQYF; CDR3nt: TGTGCCAGCAGCCCCTGGACAGGGATGTCGGAGACCCAGTACTTC
j_gene: TRBJ1-1; d_gene: -; abundance: -; v_gene: TRBV29-1; CDR3aa: CSAAPPRGEAFF; CDR3nt: TGCAGCGCGGCACCGCCCCGCGGCGAAGCTTTCTTT
j_gene: TRBJ2-3; d_gene: TRBD2; abundance: -; v_gene: TRBV11-1; CDR3aa: CASSRGRGGDTDTQYF; CDR3nt: TGTGCCAGCAGCCGCGGGCGGGGGGGAGACACAGATACGCAGTATTTT
j_gene: TRBJ2-5; d_gene: TRBD1; abundance: -; v_gene: TRBV25-1; CDR3aa: CASRWTGRETQYF; CDR3nt: TGTGCCAGCAGATGGACAGGGAGGGAGACCCAGTACTTC
j_gene: TRBJ2-7; d_gene: -; abundance: -; v_gene: TRBV9; CDR3aa: CASSVTGSHEQYF; CDR3nt: TGTGCCAGCAGCGTTACAGGGTCCCACGAGCAGTACTTC
j_gene: TRBJ1-1; d_gene: -; abundance: -; v_gene: TRBV6-1; CDR3aa: CASRPLGGGTEAFF; CDR3nt: TGTGCCAGCAGGCCCTTAGGGGGTGGCACTGAAGCTTTCTTT
j_gene: TRBJ1-1; d_gene: -; abundance: few; v_gene: TRBV4-3; CDR3aa: CASSQNEGNTEAFF; CDR3nt: TGCGCCAGCAGCCAAAATGAGGGGAACACTGAAGCTTTCTTT
j_gene: TRBJ2-4; d_gene: -; abundance: -; v_gene: TRBV13; CDR3aa: CASSLRQALAKNIQYF; CDR3nt: TGTGCCAGCAGCCTTAGACAGGCACTAGCCAAAAACATTCAGTACTTC
j_gene: TRBJ2-3; d_gene: TRBD1; abundance: -; v_gene: TRBV27; CDR3aa: CASSFIGSAGGAGDTQYF; CDR3nt: TGTGCCAGCAGTTTCATTGGTTCGGCAGGGGGCGCTGGAGATACGCAGTATTTT
j_gene: TRBJ2-7; d_gene: -; abundance: -; v_gene: TRBV28; CDR3aa: CASRYDQGTYEQYF; CDR3nt: TGTGCCAGCAGATATGATCAGGGGACCTACGAGCAGTACTTC
j_gene: TRBJ2-7; d_gene: TRBD2; abundance: once; v_gene: TRBV7-3; CDR3aa: CASSPRTSGDYEQYF; CDR3nt: TGTGCCAGCTCTCCGAGGACTAGCGGGGACTACGAGCAGTACTTC
j_gene: TRBJ1-6; d_gene: TRBD1; abundance: -; v_gene: TRBV19; CDR3aa: CASRYGGQGENSPLHF; CDR3nt: TGTGCCAGTCGCTATGGGGGACAGGGCGAAAATTCACCCCTCCACTTT
j_gene: TRBJ2-6; d_gene: -; abundance: -; v_gene: TRBV6-5; CDR3aa: CAAGGSPSGANVLTF; CDR3nt: TGTGCCGCAGGGGGGTCCCCCTCTGGGGCCAACGTCCTGACTTTC
j_gene: TRBJ2-7; d_gene: -; abundance: -; v_gene: TRBV11-3; CDR3aa: CASSLGVSYEQYF; CDR3nt: TGTGCCAGCAGCTTAGGCGTCTCCTACGAGCAGTACTTC
j_gene: TRBJ2-2; d_gene: -; abundance: -; v_gene: TRBV7-9; CDR3aa: CASSLDYNTGELFF; CDR3nt: TGTGCCAGCAGCTTGGACTACAACACCGGGGAGCTGTTTTTT
j_gene: TRBJ1-5; d_gene: TRBD1; abundance: -; v_gene: TRBV10-3; CDR3aa: CAIRQGLGGNQPQHF; CDR3nt: TGTGCCATCAGACAGGGGTTAGGGGGCAATCAGCCCCAGCATTTT
j_gene: TRBJ1-1; d_gene: -; abundance: -; v_gene: TRBV11-1; CDR3aa: CASSSTTLNTEAFF; CDR3nt: TGTGCCAGCAGCTCAACTACTTTGAACACTGAAGCTTTCTTT
j_gene: TRBJ2-1; d_gene: TRBD2; abundance: few; v_gene: TRBV6-5; CDR3aa: CASRRLAGDYNEQFF; CDR3nt: TGTGCCAGCAGACGACTAGCGGGGGACTACAATGAGCAGTTCTTC
j_gene: TRBJ2-7; d_gene: TRBD1; abundance: -; v_gene: TRBV6-6; CDR3aa: CASRDRAYEQYF; CDR3nt: TGTGCCAGCCGGGACAGGGCATACGAGCAGTACTTC
j_gene: TRBJ2-1; d_gene: -; abundance: -; v_gene: TRBV7-2; CDR3aa: CASTSFNEQFF; CDR3nt: TGTGCCAGCACCTCCTTCAATGAGCAGTTCTTC
j_gene: TRBJ1-1; d_gene: -; abundance: -; v_gene: TRBV19; CDR3aa: CASSMRGTEAFF; CDR3nt: TGTGCCAGTAGTATGCGGGGGACTGAAGCTTTCTTT
j_gene: TRBJ2-6; d_gene: -; abundance: few; v_gene: TRBV21-1; CDR3aa: CASSTAGGVQGSGANVLTF; CDR3nt: TGTGCCAGCAGCACAGCGGGGGGGGTACAGGGCTCTGGGGCCAACGTCCTGACTTTC
j_gene: TRBJ1-5; d_gene: -; abundance: -; v_gene: TRBV18; CDR3aa: CASSPSGGYQPQHF; CDR3nt: TGTGCCAGCTCACCATCGGGGGGGTACCAGCCCCAGCATTTT
j_gene: TRBJ1-1; d_gene: -; abundance: -; v_gene: TRBV4-3; CDR3aa: CASSESGTEAFF; CDR3nt: TGCGCCAGCAGCGAGTCAGGGACTGAAGCTTTCTTT
j_gene: TRBJ1-1; d_gene: -; abundance: few; v_gene: TRBV7-2; CDR3aa: CASSGQGPGTEAFF; CDR3nt: TGTGCCAGCAGCGGCCAGGGGCCCGGAACTGAAGCTTTCTTT
j_gene: TRBJ2-3; d_gene: -; abundance: -; v_gene: TRBV18; CDR3aa: CASSPNQEGTDTQYF; CDR3nt: TGTGCCAGCTCACCCAACCAGGAGGGGACAGATACGCAGTATTTT
j_gene: TRBJ2-5; d_gene: -; abundance: -; v_gene: TRBV7-2; CDR3aa: CASSPQGRETQYF; CDR3nt: TGTGCCAGCAGCCCACAGGGAAGGGAGACCCAGTACTTC
j_gene: TRBJ2-7; d_gene: TRBD2; abundance: few; v_gene: TRBV27; CDR3aa: CARTSGGIRKSYEQYF; CDR3nt: TGTGCTAGAACTAGCGGGGGAATCCGAAAATCCTACGAGCAGTACTTC